This T cell receptor (beta chain) derives from a study of T cell responses to AZD1222 COVID-19 vaccine. Assay used: immunoSEQ multiplex PCR; TCRdb lists only in-frame clones, some missing. The table has about 130,000 clones, 80% to 95% seen once; the top ten hold around 3.1%. The origin of this receptor is an adult in good health. The sequenced sample was peripheral blood, obtained on day 0 of AZD1222 vaccination.

This CDR3 reads CASSLGPIGGYNEQFF. The CDR3 nucleotides read TGTGCCAGCAGCTTAGGCCCGATTGGGGGATACAATGAGCAGTTCTTC. This chain joins TRBV7-6 and TRBJ2-1; either TRBD1 or TRBD2 may fit D (5 bases each). The germline V and J ends were trimmed by 1 base and 4 bases, with 14 bases remaining between them. CDR1 and CDR2 (germline): SGHVS, FNYEAQ. The CDR3 contains 16 residues.